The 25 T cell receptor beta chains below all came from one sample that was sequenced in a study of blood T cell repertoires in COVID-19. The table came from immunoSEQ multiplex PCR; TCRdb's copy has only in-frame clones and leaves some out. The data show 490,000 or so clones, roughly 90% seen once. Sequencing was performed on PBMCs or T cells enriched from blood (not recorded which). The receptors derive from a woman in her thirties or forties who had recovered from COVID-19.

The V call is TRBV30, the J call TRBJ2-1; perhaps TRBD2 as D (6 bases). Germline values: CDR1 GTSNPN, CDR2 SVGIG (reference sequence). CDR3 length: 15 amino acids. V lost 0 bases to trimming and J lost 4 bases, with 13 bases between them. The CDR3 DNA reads TGTGCCTGGAGTGTAATGGGGGGTAGGTACAATGAGCAGTTCTTC. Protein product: CAWSVMGGRYNEQFF.

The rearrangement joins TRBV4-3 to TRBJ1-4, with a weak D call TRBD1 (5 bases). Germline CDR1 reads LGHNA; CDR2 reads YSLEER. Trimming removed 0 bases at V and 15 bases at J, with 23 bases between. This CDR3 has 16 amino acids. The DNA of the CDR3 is TGCGCCAGCAGCCAAGATAGGATGGCGGACAATGAAATGGTGTTTTTT. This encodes CASSQDRMADNEMVFF.

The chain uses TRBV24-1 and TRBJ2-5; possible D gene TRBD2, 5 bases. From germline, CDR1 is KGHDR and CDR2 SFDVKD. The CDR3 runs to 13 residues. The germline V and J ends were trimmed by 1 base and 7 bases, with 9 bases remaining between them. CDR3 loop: CATSDLARGTQYF. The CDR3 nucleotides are TGTGCCACCAGTGATTTAGCCCGGGGGACCCAGTACTTC.

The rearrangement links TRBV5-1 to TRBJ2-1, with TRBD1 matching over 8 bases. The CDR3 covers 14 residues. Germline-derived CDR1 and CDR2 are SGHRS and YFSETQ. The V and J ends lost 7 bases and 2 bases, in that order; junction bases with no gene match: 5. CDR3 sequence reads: CASSGGPAYNEQFF. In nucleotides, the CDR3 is TGCGCCAGCTCAGGGGGCCCCGCCTACAATGAGCAGTTCTTC.

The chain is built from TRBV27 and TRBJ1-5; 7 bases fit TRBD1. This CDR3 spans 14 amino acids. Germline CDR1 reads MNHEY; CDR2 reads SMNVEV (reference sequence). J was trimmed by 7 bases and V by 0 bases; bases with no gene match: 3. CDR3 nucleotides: TGTGCCAGCAGTTTATCAGGGGGCGAGCAGCCCCAGCATTTT. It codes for CASSLSGGEQPQHF.

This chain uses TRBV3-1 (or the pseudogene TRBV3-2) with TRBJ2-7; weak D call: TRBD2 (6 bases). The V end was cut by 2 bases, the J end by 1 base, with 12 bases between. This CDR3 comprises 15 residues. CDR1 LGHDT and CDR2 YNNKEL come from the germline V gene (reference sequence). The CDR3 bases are TGTGCCAGCAGCCAACGAGGGAGGTTGTCCTACGAGCAGTACTTC. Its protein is CASSQRGRLSYEQYF.

The CDR3 loop reads CASSQMAGQGNSPLHF. The DNA of the CDR3 is TGCGCCAGCAGCCAAATGGCGGGACAGGGTAATTCACCCCTCCACTTT. The rearrangement links TRBV5-1 to TRBJ1-6, with 9 bases fitting TRBD1. With 4 bases clipped from V and 6 bases from J, the junction kept 8 bases outside the gene matches. CDR1 and CDR2 from the germline V gene are SGHRS and YFSETQ. The CDR3 is 16 residues long.

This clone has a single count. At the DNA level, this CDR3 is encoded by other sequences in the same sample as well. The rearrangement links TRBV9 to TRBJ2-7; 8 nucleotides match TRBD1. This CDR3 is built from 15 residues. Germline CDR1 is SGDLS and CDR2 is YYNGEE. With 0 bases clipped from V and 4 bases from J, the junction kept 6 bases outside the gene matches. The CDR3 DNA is TGTGCCAGCAGCGTAGGCGGACAGGGTGGGTACGAGCAGTACTTC. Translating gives CASSVGGQGGYEQYF.

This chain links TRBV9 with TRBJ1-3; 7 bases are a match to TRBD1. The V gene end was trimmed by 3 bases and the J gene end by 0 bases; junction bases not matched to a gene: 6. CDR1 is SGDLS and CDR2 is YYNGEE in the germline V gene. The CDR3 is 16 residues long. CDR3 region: CASSETGQTSGNTIYF. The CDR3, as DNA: TGTGCCAGCAGCGAGACGGGACAGACCTCTGGAAACACCATATATTTT.

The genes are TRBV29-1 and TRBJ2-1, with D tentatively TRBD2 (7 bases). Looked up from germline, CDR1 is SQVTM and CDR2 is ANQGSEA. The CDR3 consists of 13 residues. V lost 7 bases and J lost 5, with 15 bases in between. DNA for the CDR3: TGCAGCGCGAGGGGGGGGAGACACAATGAGCAGTTCTTC. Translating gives CSARGGRHNEQFF.

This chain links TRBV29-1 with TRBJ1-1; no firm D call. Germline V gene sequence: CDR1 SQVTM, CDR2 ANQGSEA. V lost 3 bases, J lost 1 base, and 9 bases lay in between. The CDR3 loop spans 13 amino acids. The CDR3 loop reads CSVDYPGNTEAFF. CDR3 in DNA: TGCAGCGTTGATTATCCGGGGAACACTGAAGCTTTCTTT.

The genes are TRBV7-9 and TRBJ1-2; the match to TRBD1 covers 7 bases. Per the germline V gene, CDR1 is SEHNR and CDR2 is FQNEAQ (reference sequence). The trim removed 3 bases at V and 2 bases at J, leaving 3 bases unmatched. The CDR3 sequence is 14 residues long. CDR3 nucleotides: TGTGCCAGCAGCTTGCTGGGACAGAACTATGGCTACACCTTC. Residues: CASSLLGQNYGYTF.

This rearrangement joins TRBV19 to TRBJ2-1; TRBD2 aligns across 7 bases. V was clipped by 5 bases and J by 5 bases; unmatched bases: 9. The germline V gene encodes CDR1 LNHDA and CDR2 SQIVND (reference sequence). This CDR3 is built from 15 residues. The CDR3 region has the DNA TGTGCCAGTAGTGCCTTAGCGCTAGCGGACAATGAGCAGTTCTTC. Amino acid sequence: CASSALALADNEQFF.

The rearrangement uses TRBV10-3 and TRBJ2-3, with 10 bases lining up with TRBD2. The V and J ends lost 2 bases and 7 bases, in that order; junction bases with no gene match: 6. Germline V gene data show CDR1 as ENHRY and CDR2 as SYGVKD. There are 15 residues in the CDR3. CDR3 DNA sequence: TGTGCCATCAGTGAGCTAGCGGGAGTAACCAATACGCAGTATTTT. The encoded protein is CAISELAGVTNTQYF.

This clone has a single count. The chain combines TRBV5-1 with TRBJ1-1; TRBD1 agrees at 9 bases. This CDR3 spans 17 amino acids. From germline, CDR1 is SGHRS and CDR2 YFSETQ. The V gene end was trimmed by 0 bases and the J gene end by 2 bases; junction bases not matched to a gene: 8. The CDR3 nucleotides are TGCGCCAGCAGCTTGGAGGGGACAGGGTCCCTTAACACTGAAGCTTTCTTT. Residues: CASSLEGTGSLNTEAFF.

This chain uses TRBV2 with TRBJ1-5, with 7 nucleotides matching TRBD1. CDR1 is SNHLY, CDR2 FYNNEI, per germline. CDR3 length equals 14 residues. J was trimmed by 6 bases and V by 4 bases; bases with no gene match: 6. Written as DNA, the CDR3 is TGTGCCAGCAGTGGAATGGACAGGACTCAGCCCCAGCATTTT. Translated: CASSGMDRTQPQHF.

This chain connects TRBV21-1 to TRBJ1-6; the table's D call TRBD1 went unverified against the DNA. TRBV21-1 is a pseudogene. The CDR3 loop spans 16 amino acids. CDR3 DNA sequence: TGTGCCAGCAGCAAAGATGTCGCCAGGGTTGATTCACCCCTCCACTTT. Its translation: CASSKDVARVDSPLHF.

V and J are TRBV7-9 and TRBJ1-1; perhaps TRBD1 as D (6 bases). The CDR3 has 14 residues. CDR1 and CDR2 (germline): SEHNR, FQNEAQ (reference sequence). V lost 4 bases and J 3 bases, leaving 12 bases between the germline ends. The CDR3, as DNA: TGTGCCAGCAGCTCCCAGGGGTGGGACACTGAAGCTTTCTTT. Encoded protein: CASSSQGWDTEAFF.

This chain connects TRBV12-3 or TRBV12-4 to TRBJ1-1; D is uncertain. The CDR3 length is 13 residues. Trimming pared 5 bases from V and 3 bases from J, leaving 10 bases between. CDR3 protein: CASSLTRDTEAFF. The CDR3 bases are TGTGCCAGCAGTCTCACTAGGGACACTGAAGCTTTCTTT.

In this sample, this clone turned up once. CDR3 region: CASSPVSLGSQPQHF. The CDR3 coding sequence is TGTGCCAGCTCACCAGTATCCCTCGGGAGTCAGCCCCAGCATTTT. This chain joins TRBV18 and TRBJ1-5; no reliable D call. Germline V lookup: CDR1 KGHSH, CDR2 LQKENI. There are 15 residues in the CDR3. V was clipped by 2 bases and J by 6 bases, with 14 bases between them.

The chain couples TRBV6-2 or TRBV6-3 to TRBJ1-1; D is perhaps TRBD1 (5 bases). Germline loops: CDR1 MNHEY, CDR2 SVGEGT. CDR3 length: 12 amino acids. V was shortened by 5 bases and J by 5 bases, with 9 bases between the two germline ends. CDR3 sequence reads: CASSRRETEAFF. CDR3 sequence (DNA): TGTGCCAGCAGTCGCAGGGAAACTGAAGCTTTCTTT.

CDR3 region: CASSLRGTGRTGELFF. CDR3 DNA: TGTGCCAGCTCCCTACGAGGGACAGGGAGGACCGGGGAGCTGTTTTTT. The chain joins TRBV18 to TRBJ2-2, with 9 bases lining up with TRBD1. Germline loops: CDR1 KGHSH, CDR2 LQKENI. This CDR3 is 16 amino acids long. Unmatched junction bases numbered 10, after V lost 6 bases and J lost 5 bases.

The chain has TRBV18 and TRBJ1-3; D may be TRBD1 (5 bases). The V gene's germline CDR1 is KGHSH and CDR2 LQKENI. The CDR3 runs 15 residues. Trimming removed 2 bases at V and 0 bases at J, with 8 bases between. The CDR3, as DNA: TGTGCCAGCTCACCATCAGGGTCCTCTGGAAACACCATATATTTT. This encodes CASSPSGSSGNTIYF.

The CDR3 nucleotides are TGTGCCAGCAGTGGGGACAGGGGCGGCACTGAAGCTTTCTTT. It specifies CASSGDRGGTEAFF. The V gene is TRBV25-1, the J gene TRBJ1-1; 10 bases map to TRBD1. The CDR3 covers 14 residues. The J segment lost 4 bases and the V segment lost 4 bases, leaving 3 bases of the junction unmatched. The germline CDR1 and CDR2 sequences are MGHDK and SYGVNS.

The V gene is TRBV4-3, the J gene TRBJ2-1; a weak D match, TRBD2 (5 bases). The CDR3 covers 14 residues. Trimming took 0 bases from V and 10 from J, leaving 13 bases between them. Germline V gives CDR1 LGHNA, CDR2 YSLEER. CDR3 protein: CASSQDRASREQFF. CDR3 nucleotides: TGCGCCAGCAGCCAAGATCGCGCTAGCCGGGAGCAGTTCTTC.